Below, 24 T cell receptor beta chains from the same sample are listed, as sequenced in a study of OX40 agonist ivuxolimab in advanced cancers. Clones were sequenced by immunoSEQ multiplex PCR, and TCRdb holds only the in-frame ones, with some missing. In the table there are 20,000 to 25,000 clones, around four fifths of which are singletons. The source material was CD4+ or CD8+ T cells sorted from blood, sampled in a trial of the OX40 agonist ivuxolimab. Source of these receptors: an adult with an advanced solid tumor such as melanoma, head and neck, liver or kidney cancer.

V usage is TRBV28 and J usage is TRBJ2-7; a weak D match, TRBD2 (6 bases). This CDR3 is built from 15 residues. CDR1 MDHEN and CDR2 SYDVKM come from the germline V gene. The ends were cut back, 10 bases at V and 2 bases at J, with 21 bases in the middle. The CDR3 DNA follows: TGTGCCACCTCACCCCGCGGGGTAGGCGCCTACGAGCAGTACTTC. This encodes CATSPRGVGAYEQYF.

This clone has just one count. The chain employs TRBV18 and TRBJ2-7; 8 bases fit TRBD1. CDR1 and CDR2 from the germline V gene are KGHSH and LQKENI. V lost 5 bases and J lost 5; bases outside the gene matches: 5. The CDR3 sequence is 13 residues long. CDR3 sequence: CASSTRTGNEQYF. In DNA form, the CDR3 reads TGTGCCAGCTCAACTCGGACAGGGAACGAGCAGTACTTC.

This clone was seen more than once but under ten times. The chain combines TRBV29-1 with TRBJ2-3; no firm D call. Germline V lookup: CDR1 SQVTM, CDR2 ANQGSEA. V shed 7 bases and J shed 4 bases, with 18 bases lying between them. The CDR3 contains 14 residues. CDR3 in DNA: TGCAGCGCCGGAGCCAAACCAATTTCAGATACGCAGTATTTT. Translation: CSAGAKPISDTQYF.

This clone was detected only once. The chain couples TRBV9 to TRBJ2-3; 9 bases are a match to TRBD2. CDR1 SGDLS and CDR2 YYNGEE come from the germline V gene. V shed 3 bases, J shed 0 bases, and the junction held 5 bases outside the gene matches. CDR3 size: 16 residues. CDR3 sequence: CASSGRLADSTDTQYF. Written as DNA, the CDR3 is TGTGCCAGCAGCGGGAGACTAGCGGATAGCACAGATACGCAGTATTTT.

The genes are TRBV5-4 and TRBJ2-7; D call uncertain. Germline assignment: CDR1 SGHNT and CDR2 YYREEE (reference sequence). Trimming removed 4 bases at V and 2 bases at J, with 16 bases between. The length of the CDR3 is 15 residues. CDR3 coding DNA: TGTGCCAGCAGCCCCCCGGCCGAGATTCCCTACGAGCAGTACTTC. Protein sequence: CASSPPAEIPYEQYF.

The chain employs TRBV4-1 and TRBJ1-1; D remains ambiguous. The V gene lost 6 bases and the J gene lost 0 bases, with 11 bases spanning the gap. This CDR3 spans 14 amino acids. Germline CDR1 is MGHRA and CDR2 is YSYEKL. The CDR3 reads CASRLEALNTEAFF. The CDR3 nucleotides read TGCGCCAGCAGACTGGAAGCTTTGAACACTGAAGCTTTCTTT.

This chain joins TRBV5-1 and TRBJ2-5, with 11 bases identical to TRBD2. CDR1 is SGHRS and CDR2 is YFSETQ in the germline V gene. This CDR3 comprises 15 residues. V gave up 4 bases and J gave up 0 bases; unmatched junction bases: 2. DNA for the CDR3: TGCGCCAGCAGCCCTAGCGGGGGGAACCAAGAGACCCAGTACTTC. Translating gives CASSPSGGNQETQYF.

The gene calls are TRBV5-4 and TRBJ2-7; 8 positions match TRBD1. CDR3 length equals 16 residues. Germline CDR1 is SGHNT and CDR2 is YYREEE (reference sequence). V lost 3 bases, J lost 2 bases, and 10 bases stayed unmatched. CDR3 in DNA: TGTGCCAGCAGCTCCACACCCGGGACAGGTGCCTACGAGCAGTACTTC. This gives the protein CASSSTPGTGAYEQYF.

The V call is TRBV10-2, the J call TRBJ2-1, with D perhaps matching TRBD1 (5 bases). The CDR3 runs 16 residues. Germline V gene data show CDR1 as WSHSY and CDR2 as SAAADI. Between the trimmed V and J ends, which lost 4 bases and 8 bases, there was a span of 21 bases. The CDR3 is CASSANRQQGLDEQFF. CDR3 DNA: TGCGCCAGCAGTGCAAACCGCCAGCAGGGTCTTGATGAGCAGTTCTTC.

This chain connects TRBV9 to TRBJ1-3, with 7 positions matching TRBD1. Per the germline V gene, CDR1 is SGDLS and CDR2 is YYNGEE. J lost 4 bases, V lost 4 bases, and 17 bases had no gene match. CDR3 length: 18 residues. The CDR3 sequence is CASSTRPGQQSGGNTIYF. DNA of the CDR3: TGTGCCAGCAGCACCCGACCGGGACAGCAAAGCGGGGGAAACACCATATATTTT.

The chain combines TRBV6-5 with TRBJ1-5; D unresolved. The CDR3 totals 14 residues. Trimming left V 0 bases short and J 4 bases short, with 7 bases between. CDR1 and CDR2 (germline): MNHEY, SVGAGI. For the CDR3, the DNA is TGTGCCAGCAGTTACTCGGGTGCGAATCAGCCCCAGCATTTT. It yields the protein CASSYSGANQPQHF.

The J gene is TRBJ2-7, the V gene TRBV27, with 7 bases fitting TRBD2. This CDR3 region has 15 residues. J gave up 0 bases and V 3 bases, and 5 bases lay outside the gene matches. Germline CDR1 MNHEY, CDR2 SMNVEV (reference sequence). The CDR3 protein is CASSLGGENSYEQYF. CDR3 coding DNA: TGTGCCAGCAGTTTGGGAGGGGAAAACTCCTACGAGCAGTACTTC.

The J gene is TRBJ2-4, the V gene TRBV18; 9 nucleotides line up with TRBD2. CDR3 length: 17 amino acids. CDR1 and CDR2 from the germline V gene are KGHSH and LQKENI. After removal of 0 bases from V and 1 base from J, the junction contained 4 bases not matched to a gene. The CDR3 is CASSPPGGGAAKNIQYF. The CDR3 DNA reads as TGTGCCAGCTCACCACCTGGCGGGGGGGCCGCCAAAAACATTCAGTACTTC.

V is TRBV13 and J is TRBJ2-7, with TRBD1 matching over 7 bases. Germline V gene data show CDR1 as PRHDT and CDR2 as FYEKMQ (reference sequence). With 1 base clipped from V and 0 bases from J, the junction kept 3 bases outside the gene matches. The CDR3 sequence is 15 residues long. CDR3 sequence: CASSLEQGSSYEQYF. The CDR3 DNA reads TGTGCCAGCAGCTTAGAACAGGGGAGCTCCTACGAGCAGTACTTC.

The chain is built from TRBV27 and TRBJ2-7; 8 bases are shared with TRBD1. Germline values: CDR1 MNHEY, CDR2 SMNVEV (reference sequence). This CDR3 has 18 amino acids. The junction had 13 bases not matched to a gene; V was cut back by 2 bases and J by 1 base. This CDR3 is CASSLIGQGAIFSYEQYF. The CDR3 DNA follows: TGTGCCAGCAGTTTAATAGGGCAGGGGGCGATCTTTTCCTACGAGCAGTACTTC.

CDR3 sequence: CASSPPGLAGYNEQFF. CDR3 bases: TGTGCCAGCAGCCCCCCAGGGCTAGCGGGGTACAATGAGCAGTTCTTC. This chain links TRBV7-8 with TRBJ2-1; 9 positions match TRBD2. CDR3 size: 16 residues. Germline CDR1 reads SGHVS; CDR2 reads FQNEAQ. J lost 4 bases, V lost 5 bases, and 9 bases had no gene match.

V usage is TRBV11-2 and J usage is TRBJ2-7; 12 bases are a match to TRBD2. This CDR3 is 14 amino acids long. Germline trimming cut 7 bases from V and 2 bases from J; bases unmatched to any gene: 3. CDR1 and CDR2 (germline): SGHAT, FQNNGV. CDR3 sequence: CASTWTSGTYEQYF. DNA of the CDR3: TGTGCCAGCACTTGGACTAGCGGGACCTACGAGCAGTACTTC. Complete variable domain (other parts from reference TRBV11-2 and TRBJ2-7): EAGVAQSPRYKIIEKRQSVAFWCNPISGHATLYWYQQILGQGPKLLIQFQNNGVVDDSQLPKDRFSAERLKGVDSTLKIQPAKLEDSAVYLCASTWTSGTYEQYFGPGTRLTVT.

The rearrangement links TRBV7-6 to TRBJ1-5; 7 positions agree with TRBD1. V dropped 5 bases and J dropped 6; count of bases not matched to a gene: 4. The CDR3 extends over 13 amino acids. From germline, CDR1 is SGHVS and CDR2 FNYEAQ. The DNA for the CDR3 is TGTGCCAGCAGCGCGACAGGGACTCAGCCCCAGCATTTT. It codes for CASSATGTQPQHF. Using reference TRBV7-6 and TRBJ1-5 for the parts outside the CDR3, the full variable domain is GAGVSQSPRYKVTKRGQDVALRCDPISGHVSLYWYRQALGQGPEFLTYFNYEAQQDKSGLPNDRFSAERPEGSISTLTIQRTEQRDSAMYRCASSATGTQPQHFGDGTRLSIL.

The J gene is TRBJ2-2, the V gene TRBV11-3; D uncertain. Germline V gene data show CDR1 as SGHNT and CDR2 as YENEEA. V gave up 0 bases and J gave up 6 bases, with 8 bases separating them. This CDR3 contains 14 residues. The CDR3 DNA follows: TGTGCCAGCAGCTTAGAGTATAGTCCCGGGGAGCTGTTTTTT. It specifies CASSLEYSPGELFF.

The chain uses TRBV13 and TRBJ2-1; 9 bases are a match to TRBD2. The germline gives CDR1 PRHDT, CDR2 FYEKMQ (reference sequence). V lost 0 bases and J lost 11; bases outside the gene matches: 2. There are 13 residues in the CDR3. The DNA of the CDR3 is TGTGCCAGCAGCTTAGGGACTAGCGGAAAGCAGTTCTTC. Amino acids: CASSLGTSGKQFF.

The chain couples TRBV5-5 to TRBJ2-7; D gene unclear. V was pared by 2 bases and J by 0 bases, with 12 bases between. CDR1 is SGHKS, CDR2 YYEKEE, per germline (reference sequence). The CDR3 runs to 15 residues. The CDR3 DNA sequence: TGTGCCAGCAGCTTAATCGACCGCAGCTCCTACGAGCAGTACTTC. Translating gives CASSLIDRSSYEQYF.

The CDR3 DNA sequence: TGTGCCAGCAGTGATTTAGGTGCCTCCTACGAGCAGTACTTC. Translating it yields CASSDLGASYEQYF. This rearrangement joins TRBV6-1 to TRBJ2-7; D unclear. This CDR3 is built from 14 residues. V shed 3 bases and J shed 0 bases, with 9 bases lying between them. Germline V lookup: CDR1 MNHNS, CDR2 SASEGT.

This sequence joins TRBV7-8 and TRBJ1-5; D is ambiguous. The CDR3 is 13 residues long. Per the germline V gene, CDR1 is SGHVS and CDR2 is FQNEAQ. Trimming took off 0 bases at V and 4 bases at J, with 4 bases between the two ends. Here the CDR3 DNA reads TGTGCCAGCAGCTTAGCGAGTAATCAGCCCCAGCATTTT. Translated, it gives CASSLASNQPQHF.

V is TRBV29-1 and J is TRBJ1-1; the D is unclear. Germline V lookup: CDR1 SQVTM, CDR2 ANQGSEA. The V and J ends lost 3 bases and 2 bases respectively, with 4 bases between them. The CDR3 consists of 11 residues. This chain's CDR3 is CSVDGNTEAFF. In DNA, the CDR3 is TGCAGCGTTGACGGAAACACTGAAGCTTTCTTT.